The clone carrying this T cell receptor beta chain has at least ten counts. These data come from a study of T cells in Graves' hyperthyroidism and ophthalmopathy. Germline V CDR1 and CDR2: SGHVS, FQNEAQ. The CDR3 runs 15 residues. The J segment lost 7 bases and the V segment lost 4 bases, leaving 7 bases of the junction unmatched. Regions amplified from RNA transcripts were the TCR beta CDR3 regions. HTBI primers drove first-round RT-PCR of the TCR CDR3. A single record per CDR3 protein comes from TCRdb applying MiXCR to the multiplex PCR reads. The sample has around 500,000 distinct CDR3 sequences; 14% are singletons.

The specimen was blood. The V call is TRBV7-8, the J call TRBJ1-4; 9 nucleotides match TRBD1. This TCR was sampled from a woman aged 18-29 years with Graves' hyperthyroidism. The CDR3 coding sequence is TGTGCCAGCAGCTCAAACAGGGGGCTTAGTGAAAAACTGTTTTTT. Protein product: CASSSNRGLSEKLFF.